The clone carrying this T cell receptor beta chain was picked up a small number of times. This sample stems from a study of T cells after yellow fever vaccination. V lost 0 bases and J lost 0; bases outside the gene matches: 4. This CDR3 comprises 15 residues. Germline V gives CDR1 DFQATT, CDR2 SNEGSKA (reference sequence). MiXCR was run by TCRdb on the 5' RACE reads, yielding one entry per CDR3 protein. The sample holds just under 600,000 distinct CDR3 sequences, roughly 12% seen once. The chain is built from TRBV20-1 and TRBJ2-7, with 8 positions matching TRBD1. Sample: PBMCs, taken on the day of the yellow fever booster vaccination. This TCR was sampled from a man younger than 45 who received the YFV17D yellow fever vaccine. In DNA form, the CDR3 reads TGCAGTGCTAGAGATCAGGGACAGGTCTCCTACGAGCAGTACTTC. Translated, it gives CSARDQGQVSYEQYF.